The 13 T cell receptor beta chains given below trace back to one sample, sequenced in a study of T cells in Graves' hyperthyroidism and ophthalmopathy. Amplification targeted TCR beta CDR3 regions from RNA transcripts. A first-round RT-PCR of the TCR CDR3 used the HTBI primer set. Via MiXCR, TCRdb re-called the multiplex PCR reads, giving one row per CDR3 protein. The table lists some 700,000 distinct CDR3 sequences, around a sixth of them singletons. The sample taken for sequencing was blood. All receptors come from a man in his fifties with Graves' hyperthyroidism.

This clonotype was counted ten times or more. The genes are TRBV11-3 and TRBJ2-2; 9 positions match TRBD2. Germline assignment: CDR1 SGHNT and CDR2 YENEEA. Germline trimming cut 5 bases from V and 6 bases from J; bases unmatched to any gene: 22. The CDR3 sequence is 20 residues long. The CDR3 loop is CASSLKTPGLAEWLAGELFF. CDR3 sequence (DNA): TGTGCCAGCAGCCTAAAAACACCGGGACTAGCTGAGTGGTTGGCCGGGGAGCTGTTTTTT.

CDR3 DNA sequence: TGTGCCAGCAGCCCTTCCCAGGGTACCTACGAGCAGTACTTC. This codes for CASSPSQGTYEQYF. The gene calls are TRBV28 and TRBJ2-7; TRBD1 might be the D (5 bases). The CDR3 totals 14 residues. Trimming left V 6 bases short and J 2 bases short, with 14 bases between. Germline V lookup: CDR1 MDHEN, CDR2 SYDVKM.

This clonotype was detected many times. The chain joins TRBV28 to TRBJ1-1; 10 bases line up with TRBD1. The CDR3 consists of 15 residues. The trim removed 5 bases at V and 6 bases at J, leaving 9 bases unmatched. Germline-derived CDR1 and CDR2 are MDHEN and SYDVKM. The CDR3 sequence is CASSNLGQGTSEAFF. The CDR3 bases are TGTGCCAGCAGTAACCTGGGACAGGGGACGTCTGAAGCTTTCTTT.

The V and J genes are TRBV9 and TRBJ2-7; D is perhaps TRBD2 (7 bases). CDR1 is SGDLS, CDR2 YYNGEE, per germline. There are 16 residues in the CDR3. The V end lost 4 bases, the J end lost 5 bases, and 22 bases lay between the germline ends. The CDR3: CASSFLQGGPPNEQYF. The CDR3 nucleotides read TGTGCCAGCAGCTTCTTACAGGGAGGGCCTCCAAACGAGCAGTACTTC.

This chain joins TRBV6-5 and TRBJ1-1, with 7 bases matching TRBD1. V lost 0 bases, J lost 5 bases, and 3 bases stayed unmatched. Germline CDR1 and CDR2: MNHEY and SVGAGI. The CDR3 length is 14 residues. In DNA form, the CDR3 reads TGTGCCAGCAGTTACTCCCCAGGGGGAACTGAAGCTTTCTTT. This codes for CASSYSPGGTEAFF.

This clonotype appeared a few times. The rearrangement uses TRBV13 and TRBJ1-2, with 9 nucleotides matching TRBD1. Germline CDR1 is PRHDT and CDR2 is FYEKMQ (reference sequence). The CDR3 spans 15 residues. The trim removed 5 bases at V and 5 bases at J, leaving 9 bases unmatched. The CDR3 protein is CASSIAGTGRYGYTF. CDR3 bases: TGTGCCAGCAGCATAGCCGGGACAGGGCGTTATGGCTACACCTTC. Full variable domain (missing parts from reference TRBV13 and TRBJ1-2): AAGVIQSPRHLIKEKRETATLKCYPIPRHDTVYWYQQGPGQDPQFLISFYEKMQSDKGSIPDRFSAQQFSDYHSELNMSSLELGDSALYFCASSIAGTGRYGYTFGSGTRLTVV.

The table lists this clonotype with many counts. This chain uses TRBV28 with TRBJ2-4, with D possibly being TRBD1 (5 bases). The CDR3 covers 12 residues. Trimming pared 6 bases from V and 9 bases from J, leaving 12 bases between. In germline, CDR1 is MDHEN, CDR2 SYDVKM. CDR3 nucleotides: TGTGCCAGCAGACGTACAGGATCCATTCAGTACTTC. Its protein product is CASRRTGSIQYF.

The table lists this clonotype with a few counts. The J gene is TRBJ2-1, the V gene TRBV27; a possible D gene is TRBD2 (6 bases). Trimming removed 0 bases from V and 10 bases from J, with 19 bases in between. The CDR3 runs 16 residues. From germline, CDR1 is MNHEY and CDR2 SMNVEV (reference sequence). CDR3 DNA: TGTGCCAGCAGTTTATCGGCGGGATGGACTTCGTGGGAGCAGTTCTTC. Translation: CASSLSAGWTSWEQFF.

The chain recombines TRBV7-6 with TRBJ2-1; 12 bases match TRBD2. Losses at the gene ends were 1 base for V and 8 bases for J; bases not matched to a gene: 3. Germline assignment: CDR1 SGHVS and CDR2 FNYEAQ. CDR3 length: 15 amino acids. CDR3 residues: CASSLGTSGNDEQFF. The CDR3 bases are TGTGCCAGCAGCTTAGGGACTAGCGGGAATGATGAGCAGTTCTTC.

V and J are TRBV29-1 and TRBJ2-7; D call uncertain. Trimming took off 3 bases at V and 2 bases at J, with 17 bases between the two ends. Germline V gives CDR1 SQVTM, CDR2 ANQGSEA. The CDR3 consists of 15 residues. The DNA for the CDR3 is TGCAGCGTTGATCTGGACGGATCCGGAGCCTACGAGCAGTACTTC. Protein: CSVDLDGSGAYEQYF.

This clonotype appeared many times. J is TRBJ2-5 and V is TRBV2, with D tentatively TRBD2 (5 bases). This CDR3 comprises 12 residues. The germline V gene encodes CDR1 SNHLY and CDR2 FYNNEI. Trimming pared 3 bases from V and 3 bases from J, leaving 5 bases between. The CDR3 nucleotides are TGTGCCAGCAGTGACGGGGAAGAGACCCAGTACTTC. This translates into CASSDGEETQYF.

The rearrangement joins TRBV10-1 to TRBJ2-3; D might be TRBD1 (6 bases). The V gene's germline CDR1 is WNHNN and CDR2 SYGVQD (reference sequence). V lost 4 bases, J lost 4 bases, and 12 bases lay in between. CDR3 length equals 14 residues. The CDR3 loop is CASSVGRGPDTQYF. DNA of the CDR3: TGCGCCAGCAGTGTGGGCAGGGGTCCAGATACGCAGTATTTT.

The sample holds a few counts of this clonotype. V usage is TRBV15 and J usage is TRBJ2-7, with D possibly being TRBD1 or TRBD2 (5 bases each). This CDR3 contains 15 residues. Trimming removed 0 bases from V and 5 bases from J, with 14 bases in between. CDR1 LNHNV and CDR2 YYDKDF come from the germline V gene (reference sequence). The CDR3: CATSRDLGELHEQYF. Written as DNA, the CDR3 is TGTGCCACCAGCAGAGATCTGGGGGAGTTGCACGAGCAGTACTTC.